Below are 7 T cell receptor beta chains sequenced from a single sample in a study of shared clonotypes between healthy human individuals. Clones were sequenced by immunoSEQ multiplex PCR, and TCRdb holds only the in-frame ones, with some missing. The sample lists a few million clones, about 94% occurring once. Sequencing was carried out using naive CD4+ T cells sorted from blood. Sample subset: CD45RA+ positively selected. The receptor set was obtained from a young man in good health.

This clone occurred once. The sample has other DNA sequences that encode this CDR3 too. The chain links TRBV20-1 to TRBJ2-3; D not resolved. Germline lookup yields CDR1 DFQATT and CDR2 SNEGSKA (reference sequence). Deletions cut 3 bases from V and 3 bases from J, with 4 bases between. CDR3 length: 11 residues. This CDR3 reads CSARKTDTQYF. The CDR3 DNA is TGCAGTGCTAGGAAAACAGATACGCAGTATTTT.

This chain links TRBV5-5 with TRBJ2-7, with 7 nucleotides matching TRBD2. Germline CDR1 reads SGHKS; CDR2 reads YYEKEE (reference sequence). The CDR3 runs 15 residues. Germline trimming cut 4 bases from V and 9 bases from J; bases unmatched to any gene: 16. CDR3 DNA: TGTGCCAGCAGCCTACCCGGGACTACCCAAAAGGGGCAGTACTTC. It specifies CASSLPGTTQKGQYF.

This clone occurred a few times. In DNA form, the CDR3 reads TGTGCCAGCAGTTTAGGGCCCTGGCAAGAGACCCAGTACTTC. This sequence encodes CASSLGPWQETQYF. The V call is TRBV28, the J call TRBJ2-5; unclear D gene. Germline V gene sequence: CDR1 MDHEN, CDR2 SYDVKM. Trimming took 2 bases from V and 2 from J, leaving 9 bases between them. The CDR3 extends over 14 amino acids.

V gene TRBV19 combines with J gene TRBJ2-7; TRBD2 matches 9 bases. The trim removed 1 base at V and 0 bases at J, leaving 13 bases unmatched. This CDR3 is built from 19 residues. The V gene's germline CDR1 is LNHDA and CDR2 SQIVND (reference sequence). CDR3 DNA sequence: TGTGCCAGTAGTATAGTTAGGAAGATTAGCGGGAGAACCTCCTACGAGCAGTACTTC. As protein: CASSIVRKISGRTSYEQYF.

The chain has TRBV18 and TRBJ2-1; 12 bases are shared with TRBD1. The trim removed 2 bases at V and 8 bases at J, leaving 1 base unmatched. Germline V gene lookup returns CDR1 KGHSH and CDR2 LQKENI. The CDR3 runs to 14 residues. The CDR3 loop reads CASSPGTGGDEQFF. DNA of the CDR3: TGTGCCAGCTCACCAGGGACAGGGGGCGATGAGCAGTTCTTC.

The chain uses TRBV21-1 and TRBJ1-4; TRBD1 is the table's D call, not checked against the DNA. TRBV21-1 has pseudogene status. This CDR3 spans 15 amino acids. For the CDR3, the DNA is TGTGCCAGCAGCAAGGGACAGGGGGCTTGGGAAAAACTGTTTTTT. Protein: CASSKGQGAWEKLFF.

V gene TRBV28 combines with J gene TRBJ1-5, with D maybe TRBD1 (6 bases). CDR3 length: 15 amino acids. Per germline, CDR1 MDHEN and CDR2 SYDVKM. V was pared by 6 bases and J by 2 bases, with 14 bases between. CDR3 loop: CASRPQGIGNQPQHF. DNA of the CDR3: TGTGCCAGCAGACCACAGGGAATCGGCAATCAGCCCCAGCATTTT.